Listed here are 14 T cell receptor beta chains from one sample, sequenced in a study of control samples from healthy donors and cancer patients. Profiled with immunoSEQ multiplex PCR; TCRdb holds only in-frame clones, not every one. This sample has approximately 160,000 clones; about 94% occur once, and the top ten carry 0.68%. Sequenced material: blood. The receptors were sampled from a woman aged 30 to 39 in good health.

The chain joins TRBV7-2 to TRBJ2-7; D may be TRBD1 or TRBD2 (6 bases each). Germline CDR1 SGHTA, CDR2 FQGNSA. The CDR3 contains 17 residues. Trimming stripped 4 bases from V and 3 bases from J, with 22 bases between. CDR3 in amino acids: CASSSRVGGALFYEQYF. CDR3 in DNA: TGTGCCAGCAGCTCCCGCGTGGGGGGCGCCCTCTTCTACGAGCAGTACTTC.

In its sample, this clone was seen a few times. The rearrangement joins TRBV6-4 to TRBJ2-7; 8 bases are shared with TRBD1. The CDR3 is 15 residues long. After removal of 5 bases from V and 5 bases from J, the junction contained 11 bases not matched to a gene. Germline values: CDR1 MRHNA, CDR2 SNTAGT. CDR3 DNA: TGTGCCAGCAGTCCGGGGTTGACAGGGGCCCACGAGCAGTACTTC. It translates to CASSPGLTGAHEQYF.

The rearrangement joins TRBV2 to TRBJ2-1, with TRBD2 identical over 9 bases. CDR3 length: 16 amino acids. Per germline, CDR1 SNHLY and CDR2 FYNNEI. V shed 4 bases and J 6 bases; nucleotides not matched to a gene: 10. This CDR3 reads CASSANIAGVGNEQFF. CDR3 in DNA: TGTGCCAGCAGTGCTAACATAGCGGGAGTGGGCAATGAGCAGTTCTTC.

The chain carries TRBV30 and TRBJ2-7, with unresolved D. Germline assignment: CDR1 GTSNPN and CDR2 SVGIG (reference sequence). The V gene lost 0 bases and the J gene lost 0 bases, with 12 bases spanning the gap. This CDR3 contains 15 residues. The CDR3 nucleotides read TGTGCCTGGAGTGTCTACGGGCTAAGCTCCTACGAGCAGTACTTC. Amino acids: CAWSVYGLSSYEQYF.

V is TRBV7-9 and J is TRBJ2-3; D unclear. This CDR3 comprises 14 residues. The V gene lost 0 bases and the J gene lost 1 base, with 5 bases spanning the gap. Germline assignment: CDR1 SEHNR and CDR2 FQNEAQ (reference sequence). CDR3 DNA sequence: TGTGCCAGCAGCTTAGCGCTGGGCACAGATACGCAGTATTTT. Its protein is CASSLALGTDTQYF.

The chain is built from TRBV6-5 and TRBJ2-7; 8 nucleotides align to TRBD2. Germline CDR1 MNHEY, CDR2 SVGAGI. The CDR3 is 15 residues long. The V gene end was trimmed by 0 bases and the J gene end by 6 bases; junction bases not matched to a gene: 7. In DNA form, the CDR3 reads TGTGCCAGCAGTTACTCGAGAGCGGGAGAAAGCGAGCAGTACTTC. Protein product: CASSYSRAGESEQYF.

This chain uses TRBV19 with TRBJ1-2; 7 bases agree with TRBD1. Unmatched junction bases numbered 13, after V lost 5 bases and J lost 4 bases. Germline V lookup: CDR1 LNHDA, CDR2 SQIVND (reference sequence). The CDR3 has 16 amino acids. CDR3 region: CASSGWKKGQTYGYTF. In nucleotides, the CDR3 is TGTGCCAGTAGTGGTTGGAAGAAGGGACAGACCTATGGCTACACCTTC.

This rearrangement joins TRBV7-2 to TRBJ2-3, with TRBD2 matching 10 bases. Germline V gene sequence: CDR1 SGHTA, CDR2 FQGNSA. The CDR3 contains 16 residues. The ends lost 3 bases at V and 1 base at J; junction bases unmatched: 4. The CDR3 nucleotides are TGTGCCAGCAGCTTGGCTAGCGGGGGACGCACAGATACGCAGTATTTT. Its translation is CASSLASGGRTDTQYF.

The V call is TRBV7-8, the J call TRBJ1-4; D unresolved. Germline V gene sequence: CDR1 SGHVS, CDR2 FQNEAQ. CDR3 length: 14 amino acids. Trimming removed 3 bases at V and 5 bases at J, with 10 bases between. Written as DNA, the CDR3 is TGTGCCAGCAGCTTTGTACCGCCCAATGAAAAACTGTTTTTT. It yields the protein CASSFVPPNEKLFF.

V and J are TRBV6-5 and TRBJ2-1, with D hard to call. Trimming cost V 2 bases and J 10 bases, with 9 bases left between them. Germline CDR1 is MNHEY and CDR2 is SVGAGI. The CDR3 runs 12 residues. Written as DNA, the CDR3 is TGTGCCAGCAGTTACCGCCAAGGGGAGCAGTTCTTC. Amino acid sequence: CASSYRQGEQFF.

This sequence joins TRBV5-6 and TRBJ2-1; TRBD1 agrees at 10 bases. Unmatched junction bases numbered 3, after V lost 3 bases and J lost 3 bases. There are 15 residues in the CDR3. CDR1 and CDR2 from the germline V gene are SGHDT and YYEEEE. The chain's CDR3 is CASSSGTGVYNEQFF. The CDR3 coding sequence is TGTGCCAGCAGCTCCGGGACAGGGGTCTACAATGAGCAGTTCTTC.

V gene TRBV11-3 combines with J gene TRBJ2-1, with 9 bases matching TRBD2. The V segment lost 5 bases and the J segment 6 bases; nucleotides outside the gene matches: 11. From germline, CDR1 is SGHNT and CDR2 YENEEA. The length of the CDR3 is 16 residues. The CDR3, as DNA: TGTGCCAGCAGCCCCTCCGGGCGGGAGGGAGTCAATGAGCAGTTCTTC. Translation gives CASSPSGREGVNEQFF.

V is TRBV5-6 and J is TRBJ1-1; TRBD1 is a possible D gene (5 bases). The CDR3 length is 16 residues. V shed 2 bases and J shed 4 bases, with 18 bases lying between them. Germline V gene lookup returns CDR1 SGHDT and CDR2 YYEEEE. CDR3 DNA sequence: TGTGCCAGCAGCTTCCAAGCCCAGGGCTTCGGCACTGAAGCTTTCTTT. Translating gives CASSFQAQGFGTEAFF.

J is TRBJ1-2 and V is TRBV5-5; D remains unclear. V was clipped by 0 bases and J by 3 bases, with 9 bases between them. This CDR3 is 14 amino acids long. Germline V gene sequence: CDR1 SGHKS, CDR2 YYEKEE (reference sequence). DNA of the CDR3: TGTGCCAGCAGCTTGGCTGGGTCTCACTATGGCTACACCTTC. Residues: CASSLAGSHYGYTF.